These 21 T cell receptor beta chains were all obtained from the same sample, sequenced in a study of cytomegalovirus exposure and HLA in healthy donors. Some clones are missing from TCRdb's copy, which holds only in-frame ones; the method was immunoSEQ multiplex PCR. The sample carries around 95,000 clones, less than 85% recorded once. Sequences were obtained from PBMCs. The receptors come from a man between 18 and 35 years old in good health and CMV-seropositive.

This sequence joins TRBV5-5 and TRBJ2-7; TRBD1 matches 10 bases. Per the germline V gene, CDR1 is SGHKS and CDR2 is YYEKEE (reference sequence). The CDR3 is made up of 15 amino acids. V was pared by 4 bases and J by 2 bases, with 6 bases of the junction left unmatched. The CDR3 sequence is CASSQAGTGAYEQYF. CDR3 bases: TGTGCCAGCAGCCAGGCCGGGACAGGGGCCTACGAGCAGTACTTC.

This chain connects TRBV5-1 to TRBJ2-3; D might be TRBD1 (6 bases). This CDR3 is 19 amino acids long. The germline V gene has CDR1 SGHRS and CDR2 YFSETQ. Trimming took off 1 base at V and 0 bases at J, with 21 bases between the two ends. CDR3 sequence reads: CASSLSGQFSPSSTDTQYF. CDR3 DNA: TGCGCCAGCAGCTTGTCTGGACAGTTCTCCCCCTCTAGCACAGATACGCAGTATTTT.

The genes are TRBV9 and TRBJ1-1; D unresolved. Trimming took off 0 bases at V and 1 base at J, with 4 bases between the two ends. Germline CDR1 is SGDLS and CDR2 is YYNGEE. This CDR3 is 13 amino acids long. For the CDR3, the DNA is TGTGCCAGCAGCGTAGTCTGGAACACTGAAGCTTTCTTT. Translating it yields CASSVVWNTEAFF.

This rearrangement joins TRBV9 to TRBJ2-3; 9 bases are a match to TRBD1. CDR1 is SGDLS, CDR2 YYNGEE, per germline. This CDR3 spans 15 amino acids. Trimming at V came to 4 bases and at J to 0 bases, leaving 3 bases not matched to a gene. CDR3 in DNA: TGTGCCAGCAGCTCACAGGGGGCGAGCACAGATACGCAGTATTTT. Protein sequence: CASSSQGASTDTQYF.

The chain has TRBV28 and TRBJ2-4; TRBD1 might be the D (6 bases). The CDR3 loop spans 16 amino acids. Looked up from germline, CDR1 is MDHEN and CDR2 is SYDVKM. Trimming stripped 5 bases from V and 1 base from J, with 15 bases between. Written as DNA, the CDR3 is TGTGCCAGCAGTGGTACAGGGATCCCGGCCAAAAACATTCAGTACTTC. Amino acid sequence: CASSGTGIPAKNIQYF.

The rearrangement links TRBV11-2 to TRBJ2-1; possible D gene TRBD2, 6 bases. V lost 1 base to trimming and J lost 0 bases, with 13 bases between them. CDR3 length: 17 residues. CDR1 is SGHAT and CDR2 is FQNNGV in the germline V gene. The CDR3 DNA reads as TGTGCCAGCAGCTTAGGAGGGACTTTTAGCTCCTACAATGAGCAGTTCTTC. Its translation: CASSLGGTFSSYNEQFF.

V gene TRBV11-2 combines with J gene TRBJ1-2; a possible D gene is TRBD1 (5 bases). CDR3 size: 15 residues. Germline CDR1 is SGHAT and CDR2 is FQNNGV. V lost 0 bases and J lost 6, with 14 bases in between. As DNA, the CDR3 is TGTGCCAGCAGCTTAGATATAGGGCAGGGCCATGGCTACACCTTC. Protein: CASSLDIGQGHGYTF.

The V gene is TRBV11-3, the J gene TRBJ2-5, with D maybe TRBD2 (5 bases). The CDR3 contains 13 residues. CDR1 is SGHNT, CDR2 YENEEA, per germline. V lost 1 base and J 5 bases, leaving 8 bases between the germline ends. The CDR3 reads CASSLGQRETQYF. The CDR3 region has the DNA TGTGCCAGCAGCTTAGGGCAGCGGGAGACCCAGTACTTC.

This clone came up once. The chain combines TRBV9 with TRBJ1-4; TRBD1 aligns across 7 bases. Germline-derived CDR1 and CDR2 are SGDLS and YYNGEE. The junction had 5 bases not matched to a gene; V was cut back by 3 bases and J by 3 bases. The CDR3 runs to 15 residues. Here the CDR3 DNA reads TGTGCCAGCAGCGCCAGTACAGGGGCTAATGAAAAACTGTTTTTT. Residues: CASSASTGANEKLFF.

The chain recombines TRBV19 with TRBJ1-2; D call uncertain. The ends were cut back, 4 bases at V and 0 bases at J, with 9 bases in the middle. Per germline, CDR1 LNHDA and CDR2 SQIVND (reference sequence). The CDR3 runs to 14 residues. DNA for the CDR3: TGTGCCAGTAGTAGAGCCACCTCTAACTATGGCTACACCTTC. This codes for CASSRATSNYGYTF.

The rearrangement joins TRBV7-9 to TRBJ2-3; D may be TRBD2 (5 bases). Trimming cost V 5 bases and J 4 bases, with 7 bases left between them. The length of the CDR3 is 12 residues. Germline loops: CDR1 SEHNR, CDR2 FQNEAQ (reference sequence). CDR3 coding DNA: TGTGCCAGCAGCCGGGATCCAGATACGCAGTATTTT. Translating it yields CASSRDPDTQYF.

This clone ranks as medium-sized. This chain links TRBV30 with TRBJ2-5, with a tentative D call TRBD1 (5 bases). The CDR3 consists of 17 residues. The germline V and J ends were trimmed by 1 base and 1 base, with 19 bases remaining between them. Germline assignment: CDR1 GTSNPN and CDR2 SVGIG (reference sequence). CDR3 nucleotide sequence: TGTGCCTGGAGTGGAGAAGGGGCAGCAGAATCCCAAGAGACCCAGTACTTC. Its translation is CAWSGEGAAESQETQYF.

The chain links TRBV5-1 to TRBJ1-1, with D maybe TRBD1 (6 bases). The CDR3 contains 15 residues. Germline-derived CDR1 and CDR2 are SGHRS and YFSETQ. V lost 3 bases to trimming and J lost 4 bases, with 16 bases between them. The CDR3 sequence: CASSYEGGGSTEAFF. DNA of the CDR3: TGCGCCAGCAGCTACGAAGGGGGTGGGAGCACTGAAGCTTTCTTT. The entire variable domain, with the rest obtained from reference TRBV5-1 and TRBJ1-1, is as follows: KAGVTQTPRYLIKTRGQQVTLSCSPISGHRSVSWYQQTPGQGLQFLFEYFSETQRNKGNFPGRFSGRQFSNSRSEMNVSTLELGDSALYLCASSYEGGGSTEAFFGQGTRLTVV.

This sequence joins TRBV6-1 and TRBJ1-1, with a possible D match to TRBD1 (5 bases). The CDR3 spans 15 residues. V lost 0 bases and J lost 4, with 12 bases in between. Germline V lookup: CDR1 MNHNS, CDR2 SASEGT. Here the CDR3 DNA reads TGTGCCAGCAGTGAAGCTAACGGGGGGGGCACTGAAGCTTTCTTT. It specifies CASSEANGGGTEAFF.

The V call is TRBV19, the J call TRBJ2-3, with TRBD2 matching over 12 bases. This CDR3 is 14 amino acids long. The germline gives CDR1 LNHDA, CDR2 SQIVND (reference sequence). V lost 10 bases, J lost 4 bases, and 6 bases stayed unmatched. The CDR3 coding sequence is TGTGCCACCTCTAGCGGGAGGGCCGCAGATACGCAGTATTTT. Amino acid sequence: CATSSGRAADTQYF.

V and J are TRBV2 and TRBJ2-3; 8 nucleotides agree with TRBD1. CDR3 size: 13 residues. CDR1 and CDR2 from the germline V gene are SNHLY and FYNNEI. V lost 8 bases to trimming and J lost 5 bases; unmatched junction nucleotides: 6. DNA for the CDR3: TGTGCCAGCTACCAGGGGGCCGGAGATACGCAGTATTTT. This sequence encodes CASYQGAGDTQYF.

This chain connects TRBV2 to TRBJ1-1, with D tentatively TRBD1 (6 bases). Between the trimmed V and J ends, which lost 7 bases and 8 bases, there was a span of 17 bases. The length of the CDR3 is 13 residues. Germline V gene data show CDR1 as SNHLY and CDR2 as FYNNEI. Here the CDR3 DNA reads TGTGCCAGCAAACTTCAGGACAGACACGAAGCTTTCTTT. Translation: CASKLQDRHEAFF.

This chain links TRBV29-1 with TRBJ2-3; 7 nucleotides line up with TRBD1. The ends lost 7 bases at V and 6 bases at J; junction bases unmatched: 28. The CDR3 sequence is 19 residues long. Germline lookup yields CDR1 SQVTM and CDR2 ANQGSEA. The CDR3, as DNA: TGCAGCGCAGCGAGGCCATTAATAGGGACAGCTCAACAAATGGATACGCAGTATTTT. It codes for CSAARPLIGTAQQMDTQYF.

The CDR3 region has the DNA TGTGCCAGTAGTATAGCGAGAGTAGCCAAAAACATTCAGTACTTC. It yields the protein CASSIARVAKNIQYF. The chain combines TRBV19 with TRBJ2-4; D gene ambiguous. The germline V gene has CDR1 LNHDA and CDR2 SQIVND (reference sequence). The ends were cut back, 1 base at V and 0 bases at J, with 7 bases in the middle. The CDR3 sequence is 15 residues long.

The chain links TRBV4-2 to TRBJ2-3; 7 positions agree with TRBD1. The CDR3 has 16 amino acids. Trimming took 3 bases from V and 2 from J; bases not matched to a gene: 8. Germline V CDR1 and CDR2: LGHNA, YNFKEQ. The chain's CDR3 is CASSQAGTENTDTQYF. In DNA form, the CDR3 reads TGTGCCAGCAGCCAGGCCGGGACAGAGAACACAGATACGCAGTATTTT.

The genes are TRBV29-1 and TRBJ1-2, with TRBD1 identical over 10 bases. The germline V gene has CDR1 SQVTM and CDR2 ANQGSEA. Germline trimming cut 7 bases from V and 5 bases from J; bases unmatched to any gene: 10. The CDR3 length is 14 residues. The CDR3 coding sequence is TGCAGCGCGGGGGGGACAGGGGCTTATTATGGCTACACCTTC. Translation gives CSAGGTGAYYGYTF.